These T cell receptor beta chains were read from a single sample in a study of blood T cell repertoires in COVID-19. Using immunoSEQ multiplex PCR, the repertoire was profiled, and TCRdb retains in-frame clones only, with some absent. The profile covers approximately 140,000 clones, with 82% appearing a single time and approximately 16% taken by the ten largest. Source material: peripheral blood. The receptors originated from a human donor with acute or convalescent COVID-19. The donor label of this sample is uncertain. Each CDR3 is given with its conserved first and last residue. The order of the fields is V gene, J gene, clone size, D gene, CDR3 DNA, CDR3 protein. D genes are given only for firm matches. Clone size is stated in some rows and not others, as once, few, many or a class when expanded.

TRBV19,TRBJ1-1,.,.,TGTGCCAGTAGTAACACTGAGGACACTGAAGCTTTCTTT,CASSNTEDTEAFF
TRBV6-5,TRBJ2-2,once,.,TGTGCCAGCAGTTTGCAGGGTGTTAAGTACACCGGGGAGCTGTTTTTT,CASSLQGVKYTGELFF
TRBV6-2/TRBV6-3,TRBJ1-1,.,.,TGTGCCAGCAGTTATGGTCGCGTAAACACTGAAGCTTTCTTT,CASSYGRVNTEAFF
TRBV7-2,TRBJ1-6,.,TRBD1,TGTGCCAGCAGCCTCAGGGGGGCTTCCTATAATTCACCCCTCCACTTT,CASSLRGASYNSPLHF
TRBV6-1,TRBJ1-5,.,TRBD1,TGTGCCAGCAGTGGGCAGGGGGCCTATCATAGCAATCAGCCCCAGCATTTT,CASSGQGAYHSNQPQHF
TRBV7-9,TRBJ2-1,.,.,TGTGCCAGCAGCTTGTCCGGGAATGAGCAGTTCTTC,CASSLSGNEQFF
TRBV9,TRBJ2-2,.,.,TGTGCCAGCAGCCCCACAGGGCACACCGGGGAGCTGTTTTTT,CASSPTGHTGELFF
TRBV20-1,TRBJ2-7,.,.,TGCAGTGCTAGGGCACAGTACGAGCAGTACTTC,CSARAQYEQYF
TRBV15,TRBJ2-2,once,.,TGTGCCACCAGCAGAGAATTTGCGAGGGTGGCCGGGGAGCTGTTTTTT,CATSREFARVAGELFF
TRBV19,TRBJ2-7,once,TRBD1,TGTGCCAGTAGTGCAGCTGCAGGGGGCTGGAACTCCTACGAGCAGTACTTC,CASSAAAGGWNSYEQYF
TRBV19,TRBJ1-1,.,.,TGTGCCAGTAGTATACGGGAGAACACTGAAGCTTTCTTT,CASSIRENTEAFF
TRBV2,TRBJ2-1,.,TRBD1,TGTGCCAGCGCAAAAGGGGGACAGGGTAACAATGAGCAGTTCTTC,CASAKGGQGNNEQFF
TRBV3-1/TRBV3-2,TRBJ1-1,.,.,TGTGCCAGCAGCCCCGCGGGGAACACTGAAGCTTTCTTT,CASSPAGNTEAFF
TRBV10-1,TRBJ2-6,.,.,TGCGCCAGCAGTGAGTCTGACAGATCTGGGGCCAACGTCCTGACTTTC,CASSESDRSGANVLTF
TRBV7-9,TRBJ1-4,.,.,TGTGCCAGCAGCGCCGGGACAACCACTAATGAAAAACTGTTTTTT,CASSAGTTTNEKLFF
TRBV5-1,TRBJ1-1,.,TRBD1,TGCGCCAGCAGCGTGGGGGACAGGGAAGCTTTCTTT,CASSVGDREAFF